Below, 17 T cell receptor beta chains from the same sample are listed, as sequenced in a study of Ad26.COV2.S vaccination and SARS-CoV-2 variants. Generated by immunoSEQ multiplex PCR, the TCRdb table keeps only in-frame clones and is missing some. The sample has about 400,000 clones, approximately 87% seen once. Noted treatment: 19 received Ad26.COV2.S at low or high dose, single or two shots; several received placebo; per-sample allocation not given. Samples analyzed were those drawn on day 63 after the first vaccine or placebo injection. This specimen was peripheral blood, taken in a trial of Ad26.COV2.S vaccine versus placebo. The receptors come from a person aged 18 to 65 who received the Ad26.COV2.S COVID-19 vaccine or a placebo.

The chain has TRBV19 and TRBJ1-1, with TRBD1 matching over 8 bases. After removal of 1 base from V and 5 bases from J, the junction contained 9 bases not matched to a gene. Per germline, CDR1 LNHDA and CDR2 SQIVND (reference sequence). The CDR3 totals 16 residues. The CDR3 DNA sequence: TGTGCCAGTAGTATAGGACAGGGGAAATACTATACTGAAGCTTTCTTT. Protein product: CASSIGQGKYYTEAFF.

V gene TRBV24-1 combines with J gene TRBJ2-7; D possibly matches TRBD1 or TRBD2 (5 bases each). Germline CDR1 is KGHDR and CDR2 is SFDVKD. This CDR3 has 17 amino acids. Trimming stripped 1 base from V and 1 base from J, with 16 bases between. DNA of the CDR3: TGTGCCACCAGTGATTTATCAAGGGACGGAGCTTCCTACGAGCAGTACTTC. As protein: CATSDLSRDGASYEQYF.

This rearrangement joins TRBV29-1 to TRBJ1-1, with a possible D match to TRBD1 (6 bases). The CDR3 is made up of 14 amino acids. Germline lookup yields CDR1 SQVTM and CDR2 ANQGSEA. V lost 4 bases and J lost 0, with 12 bases in between. CDR3 sequence (DNA): TGCAGCGTTGGGTCAGGGGTTGTGAACACTGAAGCTTTCTTT. Translated: CSVGSGVVNTEAFF.

The table lists this clone with a count of one. V and J are TRBV9 and TRBJ2-7; 8 nucleotides line up with TRBD1. With V trimmed by 4 bases and J by 0 bases, 3 bases remained unmatched. Germline CDR1 reads SGDLS; CDR2 reads YYNGEE. The CDR3 contains 14 residues. The CDR3 reads CASSIDRGSYEQYF. The CDR3 DNA sequence: TGTGCCAGCAGCATAGACAGGGGCTCCTACGAGCAGTACTTC.

This clone has only one observation. The V gene is TRBV28, the J gene TRBJ2-3, with TRBD2 matching 9 bases. V lost 9 bases and J lost 5; bases outside the gene matches: 12. The germline gives CDR1 MDHEN, CDR2 SYDVKM. This CDR3 is built from 15 residues. CDR3 in DNA: TGTGCCAGTTCAAGGCGGGGGGGGCAGTTAGATACGCAGTATTTT. Protein product: CASSRRGGQLDTQYF.

The genes are TRBV7-2 and TRBJ2-7; TRBD1 matches 7 bases. The CDR3 length is 14 residues. V shed 5 bases, J shed 2 bases, and the junction held 6 bases outside the gene matches. Germline V gene sequence: CDR1 SGHTA, CDR2 FQGNSA. The DNA of the CDR3 is TGTGCCAGCAGCCAAGACAGGGACGCCTACGAGCAGTACTTC. It codes for CASSQDRDAYEQYF.

This clone was seen just once. J is TRBJ2-5 and V is TRBV5-1, with TRBD1 identical over 7 bases. The CDR3 length is 14 residues. Germline CDR1 SGHRS, CDR2 YFSETQ. J lost 2 bases, V lost 5 bases, and 6 bases had no gene match. DNA of the CDR3: TGCGCCAGCAGTCCTGGGACAGTTCAAGAGACCCAGTACTTC. This gives the protein CASSPGTVQETQYF.

This chain uses TRBV7-8 with TRBJ2-2, with D possibly being TRBD1 (6 bases). CDR3 size: 15 residues. Deletions cut 0 bases from V and 3 bases from J, with 8 bases between. Germline V gene data show CDR1 as SGHVS and CDR2 as FQNEAQ. The CDR3 sequence is CASSLAGADTGELFF. As DNA, the CDR3 is TGTGCCAGCAGCTTAGCGGGGGCTGACACCGGGGAGCTGTTTTTT.

This clone was seen at least ten times. This chain joins TRBV6-4 and TRBJ2-3; the match to TRBD2 covers 11 bases. In germline, CDR1 is MRHNA, CDR2 SNTAGT. V shed 3 bases and J 5 bases; nucleotides not matched to a gene: 7. The CDR3 runs to 16 residues. DNA for the CDR3: TGTGCCAGCAGTGAGAAAGCTAGCGGGGGGCGAGATACGCAGTATTTT. Residues: CASSEKASGGRDTQYF.

The chain has TRBV30 and TRBJ1-6; 7 positions match TRBD1. The CDR3 totals 14 residues. The J segment lost 5 bases and the V segment lost 4 bases, leaving 5 bases of the junction unmatched. The germline gives CDR1 GTSNPN, CDR2 SVGIG (reference sequence). CDR3 region: CAWTGTADNSPLHF. In DNA form, the CDR3 reads TGTGCCTGGACCGGGACAGCCGATAATTCACCCCTCCACTTT.

V and J are TRBV27 and TRBJ2-7; 7 positions agree with TRBD1. The CDR3 consists of 13 residues. Germline lookup yields CDR1 MNHEY and CDR2 SMNVEV (reference sequence). The V gene end was trimmed by 6 bases and the J gene end by 4 bases; junction bases not matched to a gene: 6. CDR3 loop: CASSLDRRYEQYF. The CDR3 DNA reads as TGTGCCAGCAGCTTGGACAGGAGGTACGAGCAGTACTTC.

The J gene is TRBJ2-2, the V gene TRBV7-9; 12 positions match TRBD1. The junction had 16 bases not matched to a gene; V was cut back by 4 bases and J by 7 bases. CDR3 length equals 19 residues. Germline V gene data show CDR1 as SEHNR and CDR2 as FQNEAQ (reference sequence). CDR3 bases: TGTGCCAGCAGCTCGCACTTACCGGGACAGGGGGCGCCTGGCGGGGAGCTGTTTTTT. Encoded protein: CASSSHLPGQGAPGGELFF.

This rearrangement joins TRBV19 to TRBJ2-5, with 7 bases matching TRBD1. The CDR3 runs 16 residues. The V and J ends lost 5 bases and 7 bases, in that order; junction bases with no gene match: 16. CDR1 and CDR2 from the germline V gene are LNHDA and SQIVND (reference sequence). The CDR3 protein is CASSPWDSTPSGTQYF. DNA of the CDR3: TGTGCCAGTAGTCCCTGGGACAGTACACCTAGTGGGACCCAGTACTTC.

The chain employs TRBV27 and TRBJ2-7; 10 nucleotides align to TRBD1. The CDR3 extends over 17 amino acids. V lost 4 bases to trimming and J lost 3 bases; unmatched junction nucleotides: 12. Germline V lookup: CDR1 MNHEY, CDR2 SMNVEV (reference sequence). Here the CDR3 reads CASSSPVLGQGRYEQYF. The CDR3 coding sequence is TGTGCCAGCAGTTCTCCAGTTCTGGGACAGGGGCGCTACGAGCAGTACTTC.

The count of this clone is one. This rearrangement joins TRBV5-1 to TRBJ2-7; the D gene is possibly TRBD1 (7 bases). V was shortened by 4 bases and J by 2 bases, with 19 bases between the two germline ends. CDR3 length: 16 residues. Germline V gene data show CDR1 as SGHRS and CDR2 as YFSETQ. The CDR3 sequence is CASSPYYRGGPYEQYF. CDR3 sequence (DNA): TGCGCCAGCAGCCCCTACTACAGGGGAGGCCCCTACGAGCAGTACTTC.

This chain links TRBV4-2 with TRBJ2-3, with D possibly TRBD1 on 6 matching bases. CDR3 length: 15 amino acids. Trimming left V 4 bases short and J 0 bases short, with 11 bases between. Germline V gives CDR1 LGHNA, CDR2 YNFKEQ. CDR3 residues: CASSRQDRSTDTQYF. Written as DNA, the CDR3 is TGTGCCAGCAGCCGTCAAGACAGGAGCACAGATACGCAGTATTTT.

The V and J genes are TRBV21-1 and TRBJ1-1. TRBV21-1 is an annotated pseudogene. The CDR3 is 15 residues long. The CDR3 nucleotides read TGTGCCCACGAGAGGAGAACAGCCTATAACACTGAAGCTTTCTTT. Translating it yields CAHERRTAYNTEAFF.